Below, one T cell receptor (beta chain) is given with its context. Sorted subsets were amplified in replicate PCRs using 200 ng DNA, approximately 30,000 T cell genomes. Data came from immunoSEQ multiplex PCR; TCRdb stores just in-frame clones and leaves some out. The sample lists about 2 million clones, about 95% occurring once. In the naive CD8 group, cells lacked CD45RO and were positively selected for CCR7, so terminally differentiated effector memory CD45RA+ cells were left out. The data were obtained in a study of shared clonotypes between healthy human individuals. This TCR was sampled from a man aged 18 to 30 in good health. Sequencing was carried out using naive CD8+ T cells sorted from blood.

Written as DNA, the CDR3 is TGTGCCAGCAGTAGGACAGGTATCACTGAAGCTTTCTTT. This translates into CASSRTGITEAFF. The J gene is TRBJ1-1, the V gene TRBV27; TRBD1 matches at 7 bases. The CDR3 has 13 amino acids. V was pared by 5 bases and J by 4 bases, with 4 bases of the junction left unmatched. Germline V CDR1 and CDR2: MNHEY, SMNVEV (reference sequence).